The source of this T cell receptor (beta chain) is a study of response to subunit inactivated influenza vaccine. TCRdb fed the RT-PCR reads into MiXCR, producing one record per CDR3 protein. The data show just under 250,000 distinct CDR3 sequences, with 12% seen just once and over 6.5% held by the top ten. General study points: The authors suggested that few new T cells are recruited per seasonal influenza vaccination.

Remarks on this clonotype: Its antigen is unknown.

V gave up 6 bases and J gave up 0 bases, with 27 bases separating them. Germline-derived CDR1 and CDR2 are MNHEY and SVGEGT. This CDR3 contains 20 residues. The sequence was obtained from a man aged 50 to 60 who received an inactivated influenza vaccine. Specimen: non-naive T cells sorted from PBMCs, collected 14 to 15 days before vaccination. The chain couples TRBV6-2 or TRBV6-3 to TRBJ2-1, with D tentatively TRBD2 (6 bases). CDR3 protein: CASRSILAQAHFRSYNEQFF. The DNA of the CDR3 is TGTGCCAGCAGGTCAATTCTAGCGCAGGCACACTTCCGCTCCTACAATGAGCAGTTCTTC.